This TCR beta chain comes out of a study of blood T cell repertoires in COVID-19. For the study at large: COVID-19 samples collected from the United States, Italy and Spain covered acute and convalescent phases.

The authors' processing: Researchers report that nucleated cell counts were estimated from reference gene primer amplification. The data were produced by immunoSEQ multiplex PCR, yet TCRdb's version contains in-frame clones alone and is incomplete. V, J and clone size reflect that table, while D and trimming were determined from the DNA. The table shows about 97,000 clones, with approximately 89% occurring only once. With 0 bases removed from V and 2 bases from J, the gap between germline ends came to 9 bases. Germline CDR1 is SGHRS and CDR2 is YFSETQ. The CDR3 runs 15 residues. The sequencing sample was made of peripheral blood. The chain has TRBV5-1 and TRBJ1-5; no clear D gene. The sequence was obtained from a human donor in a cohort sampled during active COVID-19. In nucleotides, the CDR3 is TGCGCCAGCAGCTTGGACGGTAGCGGCAATCAGCCCCAGCATTTT. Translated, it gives CASSLDGSGNQPQHF.